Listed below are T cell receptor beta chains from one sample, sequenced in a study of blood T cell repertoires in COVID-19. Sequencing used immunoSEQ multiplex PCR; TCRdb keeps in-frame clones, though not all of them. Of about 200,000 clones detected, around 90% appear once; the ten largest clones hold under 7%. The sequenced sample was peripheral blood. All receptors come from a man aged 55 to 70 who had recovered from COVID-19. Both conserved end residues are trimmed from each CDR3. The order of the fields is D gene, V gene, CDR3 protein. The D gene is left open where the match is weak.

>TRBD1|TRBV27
ASSLLGDRTNSPLH
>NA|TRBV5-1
ASSLLDEQY
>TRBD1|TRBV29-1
SVRTGAYEQY
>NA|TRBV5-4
ASSRGPGFNLFSGYT
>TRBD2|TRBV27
ASSLIGTTIYNEQF
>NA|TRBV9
ASSLRTGERGELF
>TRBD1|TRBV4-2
ASSQEQGLSTEAF
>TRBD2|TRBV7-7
ASSFSGTSTGELF
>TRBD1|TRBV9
ASNSDRDVAGYT
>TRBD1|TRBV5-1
ASSRGAGGSNTEAF
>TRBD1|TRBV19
ASSRTGGGNQPQH
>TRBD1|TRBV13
ASSTRQGRAETQY
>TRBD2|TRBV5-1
ASRGGSGGHQETQY
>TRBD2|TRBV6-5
ASSFRTSGSTEQF
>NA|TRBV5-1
ASSRTGNYGYT
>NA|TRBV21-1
ASRRPLAGDYNEQF
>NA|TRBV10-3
AISEERSYGYT